This is a list of T cell receptor beta chains from one sample in a study of CD8 T cells in ankylosing spondylitis. TCRdb re-called the 5' RACE reads through MiXCR, storing one row per CDR3 protein. The profile shows some 840,000 distinct CDR3 sequences, about 11% of them singletons. Material for sequencing was blood, either unsorted or a sorted T cell fraction (not recorded which). These receptors originate from a male donor with ankylosing spondylitis. Both conserved end residues are part of each CDR3. D genes are given only for firm matches. A clone size is listed for some rows: how often the clone was seen (once, few, many), or a class if it is expanded.

J gene	clone size	D gene	V gene	CDR3 protein	CDR3 DNA
TRBJ1-1	.	TRBD1	TRBV4-2	CASSQDVDRASAFF	TGTGCCAGCAGCCAAGACGTGGACAGGGCTTCGGCTTTCTTT
TRBJ1-6	few	TRBD1	TRBV20-1	CSARGQGRNSPLHF	TGCAGTGCTCGGGGACAGGGTCGGAATTCACCCCTCCACTTT
TRBJ2-3	many	.	TRBV7-2	CASSFDRGADTQYF	TGTGCCAGCAGCTTTGACCGGGGCGCAGATACGCAGTATTTT
TRBJ1-6	.	.	TRBV20-1	CSANRASNSPLHF	TGCAGTGCTAACAGGGCCTCTAATTCACCCCTCCACTTT
TRBJ1-5	few	.	TRBV20-1	CSASNMEPQHF	TGCAGTGCTAGCAACATGGAGCCCCAGCATTTT
TRBJ1-1	.	.	TRBV5-1	CASSLSGGSTEAFF	TGCGCCAGCAGCTTGTCTGGGGGGAGCACTGAAGCTTTCTTT
TRBJ1-1	.	TRBD1	TRBV3-1	CASSQGLQGSGVGAFF	TGTGCCAGCAGCCAAGGGCTACAGGGGTCGGGAGTTGGAGCTTTCTTT
TRBJ1-5	few	.	TRBV28	CASSIMGTNNQPQHF	TGTGCCAGCAGCATTATGGGGACAAACAATCAGCCCCAGCATTTT
TRBJ2-1	.	TRBD2	TRBV6-4	CASSLTPSGSGYNEQFF	TGTGCCAGCAGTCTTACCCCTAGCGGGAGTGGGTACAATGAGCAGTTCTTC
TRBJ1-1	.	.	TRBV11-2	CASSAYLNTEAFF	TGTGCCAGCAGCGCGTATCTGAACACTGAAGCTTTCTTT
TRBJ2-3	many	.	TRBV29-1	CSVAGAPTDTQYF	TGCAGCGTTGCAGGGGCACCCACAGATACGCAGTATTTT
TRBJ2-1	few	.	TRBV24-1	CATRGPPRLHNEQFF	TGTGCCACCAGGGGCCCCCCTCGACTGCACAATGAGCAGTTCTTC
TRBJ2-5	few	.	TRBV24-1	CATSVAQETQYF	TGTGCCACCAGTGTGGCCCAAGAGACCCAGTACTTC
TRBJ2-3	few	TRBD1	TRBV6-2/TRBV6-3	CASSYLDRGQHTQYF	TGTGCCAGCAGTTACTTGGACAGGGGGCAGCATACGCAGTATTTT
TRBJ1-1	few	.	TRBV18	CASSPQGVTEAFF	TGTGCCAGCTCACCACAGGGGGTTACTGAAGCTTTCTTT
TRBJ2-7	few	.	TRBV6-5	CASSYSRGWRGHPYEQYF	TGTGCCAGCAGTTACTCGAGAGGGTGGCGGGGACACCCCTACGAGCAGTACTTC
TRBJ2-5	few	.	TRBV5-1	CASSLADWKGETQYF	TGCGCCAGCAGCTTGGCCGACTGGAAGGGGGAGACCCAGTACTTC
TRBJ2-1	many	TRBD1	TRBV20-1	CSVKTWTGSKRYNEQFF	TGCAGTGTCAAGACGTGGACAGGGAGTAAGAGATACAATGAGCAGTTCTTC
TRBJ1-1	few	.	TRBV4-1	CASSQQITAYRTLVQVTEAFF	TGCGCCAGCAGCCAACAGATCACAGCATACAGAACCCTGGTTCAAGTAACTGAAGCTTTCTTT
TRBJ2-7	.	.	TRBV14	CASSRAGFPYEQYF	TGTGCCAGCAGTCGAGCAGGGTTTCCCTACGAGCAGTACTTC
TRBJ2-5	few	TRBD1	TRBV6-1	CASSRTGGIEETQYF	TGTGCCAGCAGCCGGACAGGGGGTATAGAAGAGACCCAGTACTTC
TRBJ1-5	many	.	TRBV7-8	CASSLGGFQPQHF	TGTGCCAGCAGCTTAGGAGGGTTTCAGCCCCAGCATTTT
TRBJ2-6	.	.	TRBV27	CASSLSRSSGANVLTF	TGTGCCAGCAGTTTATCGAGGAGCTCTGGGGCCAACGTCCTGACTTTC
TRBJ2-7	few	.	TRBV20-1	CSALSGEGHEQYF	TGCAGTGCTCTGTCTGGTGAGGGGCACGAGCAGTACTTC
TRBJ1-1	.	TRBD1	TRBV14	CASSHPDRGRWNTEAFF	TGTGCCAGCAGCCACCCGGACAGGGGGCGGTGGAACACTGAAGCTTTCTTT
TRBJ2-6	.	TRBD1	TRBV27	CASSPTGTGVRVLTF	TGTGCCAGCAGTCCTACCGGGACAGGGGTTCGAGTCCTGACTTTC
TRBJ1-1	many	.	TRBV20-1	CSASRTAEAFF	TGCAGTGCTAGTCGAACAGCTGAAGCTTTCTTT
TRBJ1-6	.	TRBD1	TRBV20-1	CSAGRTGGNSPLHF	TGCAGTGCTGGGCGGACAGGAGGGAATTCACCCCTCCACTTT
TRBJ2-7	many	.	TRBV12-3/TRBV12-4	CASSFGDISYEQYF	TGTGCCAGCAGTTTTGGGGACATATCCTACGAGCAGTACTTC
TRBJ2-5	.	TRBD2	TRBV6-1	CASSAREGRETQYF	TGTGCCAGCAGTGCCCGGGAGGGACGGGAGACCCAGTACTTC
TRBJ2-7	.	.	TRBV5-6	CASSLWGSREQYF	TGTGCCAGCAGCTTGTGGGGGTCCCGCGAGCAGTACTTC
TRBJ2-5	few	TRBD2	TRBV3-1	CASSQRAGVETQYF	TGTGCCAGCAGCCAAAGAGCGGGAGTGGAGACCCAGTACTTC
TRBJ2-7	.	.	TRBV6-2/TRBV6-3	CASSPRLSSSYEQYF	TGTGCCAGCAGTCCCCGGTTGAGTTCTTCCTACGAGCAGTACTTC
TRBJ2-1	few	.	TRBV7-8	CASSFGQPTYNEQFF	TGTGCCAGCAGCTTCGGACAGCCAACCTACAATGAGCAGTTCTTC
TRBJ1-2	few	.	TRBV27	CASSRPHLGGGYTF	TGTGCCAGCAGTCGTCCACATCTAGGGGGTGGCTACACCTTC
TRBJ2-1	.	.	TRBV7-2	CASTPPGVTNEQFF	TGTGCCAGCACCCCGCCAGGGGTGACCAATGAGCAGTTCTTC
TRBJ2-3	many	TRBD2	TRBV5-1	CASSEGTSGLTDTQYF	TGCGCCAGCAGCGAGGGGACTAGCGGGCTCACAGATACGCAGTATTTT
TRBJ2-5	.	TRBD2	TRBV7-2	CASSLATGGETQYF	TGTGCCAGCAGCTTAGCGACGGGAGGAGAGACCCAGTACTTC